One and the same sample provided the 32 T cell receptor beta chains below, sequenced in a study of cytomegalovirus exposure and HLA in healthy donors. Profiled with immunoSEQ multiplex PCR; TCRdb holds only in-frame clones, not every one. The table includes 100,000 to 150,000 clones, roughly 89% detected once. The material sequenced was PBMCs. These receptors originate from a woman between 18 and 30 years old in good health and CMV-seronegative.

The chain employs TRBV25-1 and TRBJ1-1; TRBD1 matches at 7 bases. Germline CDR1 is MGHDK and CDR2 is SYGVNS. There are 14 residues in the CDR3. V was clipped by 4 bases and J by 2 bases; unmatched bases: 4. The CDR3: CASSAGTVNTEAFF. The CDR3 DNA follows: TGTGCCAGCAGTGCCGGGACAGTAAACACTGAAGCTTTCTTT.

A single count supports this clone. The rearrangement links TRBV6-1 to TRBJ2-5, with D perhaps TRBD1 (6 bases). V dropped 8 bases and J dropped 4 bases, with 14 bases sitting between them. CDR1 is MNHNS, CDR2 SASEGT, per germline. The CDR3 has 13 amino acids. The CDR3 DNA sequence: TGTGCCAGCGATCCCAGGGGCGGAGAGACCCAGTACTTC. This encodes CASDPRGGETQYF.

CDR3 protein: CASSLGARSGTLQETQYF. The CDR3 DNA reads TGTGCCAGCAGCTTAGGGGCGAGATCCGGGACTCTTCAAGAGACCCAGTACTTC. The chain is built from TRBV7-8 and TRBJ2-5; possibly TRBD2 for D (6 bases). Trimming removed 1 base at V and 2 bases at J, with 20 bases between. The CDR3 loop spans 18 amino acids. CDR1 is SGHVS, CDR2 FQNEAQ, per germline.

The genes are TRBV7-6 and TRBJ2-5, with 7 positions matching TRBD1. V lost 0 bases and J lost 4; bases outside the gene matches: 2. The V gene's germline CDR1 is SGHVS and CDR2 FNYEAQ. The CDR3 extends over 14 amino acids. The CDR3 loop reads CASSLAAGGETQYF. As DNA, the CDR3 is TGTGCCAGCAGCTTAGCAGCAGGGGGAGAGACCCAGTACTTC.

The chain employs TRBV10-1 and TRBJ2-1, with 7 bases aligning to TRBD1. CDR1 WNHNN and CDR2 SYGVQD come from the germline V gene (reference sequence). V lost 6 bases, J lost 6 bases, and 5 bases stayed unmatched. This CDR3 has 13 residues. The CDR3: CASRDHRGNEQFF. CDR3 in DNA: TGCGCCAGCAGGGACCACAGGGGCAATGAGCAGTTCTTC.

This clone was counted a single time. This chain links TRBV2 with TRBJ2-5, with 9 nucleotides matching TRBD2. Germline V lookup: CDR1 SNHLY, CDR2 FYNNEI. This CDR3 comprises 15 residues. Trimming at V came to 5 bases and at J to 3 bases, leaving 7 bases not matched to a gene. The CDR3 DNA reads TGTGCCAGCAGTTCCTTTGCGGGGGGGAAAGAGACCCAGTACTTC. It yields the protein CASSSFAGGKETQYF. Complete variable domain (other parts from reference TRBV2 and TRBJ2-5): EPEVTQTPSHQVTQMGQEVILRCVPISNHLYFYWYRQILGQKVEFLVSFYNNEISEKSEIFDDQFSVERPDGSNFTLKIRSTKLEDSAMYFCASSSFAGGKETQYFGPGTRLLVL.

The chain employs TRBV9 and TRBJ2-3; possibly TRBD2 for D (5 bases). CDR1 and CDR2 (germline): SGDLS, YYNGEE. Trimming shortened V by 4 bases and J by 0 bases, and 9 bases separated the two germline ends. CDR3 length: 14 amino acids. CDR3: CASSTRGSTDTQYF. Here the CDR3 DNA reads TGTGCCAGCAGCACTAGAGGTAGCACAGATACGCAGTATTTT.

The chain combines TRBV2 with TRBJ2-5; the match to TRBD1 covers 7 bases. This CDR3 comprises 15 residues. Unmatched junction bases numbered 11, after V lost 6 bases and J lost 4 bases. CDR1 is SNHLY and CDR2 is FYNNEI in the germline V gene. The CDR3 is CASSLQGMLGETQYF. CDR3 sequence (DNA): TGTGCCAGCAGCCTACAGGGGATGTTAGGAGAGACCCAGTACTTC.

This clone was seen a single time. This sequence joins TRBV6-6 and TRBJ1-1; D may be TRBD1 (5 bases). V lost 6 bases and J lost 4, with 12 bases in between. Germline V gene lookup returns CDR1 MNHNY and CDR2 SVGAGI (reference sequence). This CDR3 is built from 13 residues. In DNA, the CDR3 is TGTGCCAGCAGGTACGACAGTGGCACTGAAGCTTTCTTT. It specifies CASRYDSGTEAFF.

The gene calls are TRBV11-2 and TRBJ2-1; D not certain. V lost 0 bases and J lost 6, with 9 bases in between. The CDR3 runs to 14 residues. Germline V gene sequence: CDR1 SGHAT, CDR2 FQNNGV. The CDR3 DNA reads as TGTGCCAGCAGCTTAGATGCTAGTGGCAATGAGCAGTTCTTC. Residues: CASSLDASGNEQFF. Together with reference TRBV11-2 and TRBJ2-1, the CDR3 gives the full variable domain: EAGVAQSPRYKIIEKRQSVAFWCNPISGHATLYWYQQILGQGPKLLIQFQNNGVVDDSQLPKDRFSAERLKGVDSTLKIQPAKLEDSAVYLCASSLDASGNEQFFGPGTRLTVL.

The chain is built from TRBV7-9 and TRBJ1-2; 7 nucleotides match TRBD1. The germline V gene has CDR1 SEHNR and CDR2 FQNEAQ (reference sequence). V shed 5 bases and J 3 bases; nucleotides not matched to a gene: 9. This CDR3 contains 15 residues. The CDR3 is CASSPRTGTDYGYTF. The CDR3 DNA is TGTGCCAGCAGCCCAAGGACCGGGACAGACTATGGCTACACCTTC.

V and J are TRBV7-9 and TRBJ2-5; TRBD2 is a possible D gene (5 bases). CDR3 length equals 12 residues. Trimming cost V 6 bases and J 5 bases, with 10 bases left between them. Germline CDR1 reads SEHNR; CDR2 reads FQNEAQ (reference sequence). The CDR3 nucleotides read TGTGCCAGCAGAGAGGGCGGGGAGACCCAGTACTTC. Protein: CASREGGETQYF. Together with reference TRBV7-9 and TRBJ2-5, the CDR3 gives the full variable domain: DTGVSQNPRHKITKRGQNVTFRCDPISEHNRLYWYRQTLGQGPEFLTYFQNEAQLEKSRLLSDRFSAERPKGSFSTLEIQRTEQGDSAMYLCASREGGETQYFGPGTRLLVL.

This sequence joins TRBV6-1 and TRBJ1-1, with D unclear. The CDR3 spans 13 residues. Germline values: CDR1 MNHNS, CDR2 SASEGT. The ends were cut back, 8 bases at V and 2 bases at J, with 12 bases in the middle. The CDR3 spells CASDVGVNTEAFF. The CDR3 coding sequence is TGTGCCAGCGACGTAGGAGTTAACACTGAAGCTTTCTTT.

This clone was seen more than once but under ten times. The chain joins TRBV11-2 to TRBJ1-2; D not certain. Germline lookup yields CDR1 SGHAT and CDR2 FQNNGV. This CDR3 is 12 amino acids long. Trimming removed 6 bases from V and 8 bases from J, with 13 bases in between. The chain's CDR3 is CASRPRRFGYTF. The CDR3 nucleotides read TGTGCCAGCAGACCTCGGCGGTTCGGCTACACCTTC.

The V call is TRBV6-1, the J call TRBJ2-1; D is uncertain. The CDR3 covers 12 residues. Trimming shortened V by 4 bases and J by 9 bases, and 10 bases separated the two germline ends. CDR1 is MNHNS, CDR2 SASEGT, per germline. This CDR3 reads CASSAGGIEQFF. The CDR3 coding sequence is TGTGCCAGCAGTGCTGGCGGCATTGAGCAGTTCTTC.

The gene calls are TRBV5-6 and TRBJ1-2, with TRBD1 matching 7 bases. The CDR3 has 16 residues. Germline CDR1 SGHDT, CDR2 YYEEEE. J gave up 4 bases and V 5 bases, and 14 bases lay outside the gene matches. The CDR3 DNA is TGTGCCAGCAGAGGGACAGCTGAACCTGACTTCTATGGCTACACCTTC. Its protein product is CASRGTAEPDFYGYTF.

The V and J genes are TRBV9 and TRBJ2-7; TRBD2 aligns across 7 bases. V shed 4 bases and J 6 bases; nucleotides not matched to a gene: 7. The germline gives CDR1 SGDLS, CDR2 YYNGEE. The CDR3 sequence is 13 residues long. CDR3 protein: CASSLRSGGEQYF. DNA for the CDR3: TGTGCCAGCAGCTTACGCTCGGGGGGCGAGCAGTACTTC.

The chain joins TRBV10-3 to TRBJ1-1; 12 bases are a match to TRBD1. Germline CDR1 reads ENHRY; CDR2 reads SYGVKD. After removal of 7 bases from V and 4 bases from J, the junction contained 10 bases not matched to a gene. The CDR3 is 16 residues long. The CDR3 region is CAITGTGGAGFTEAFF. In DNA form, the CDR3 reads TGTGCCATCACCGGGACAGGGGGCGCCGGTTTCACTGAAGCTTTCTTT.

The V and J genes are TRBV6-1 and TRBJ1-1; unclear D gene. The CDR3 is 15 residues long. Between the trimmed V and J ends, which lost 5 bases and 3 bases, there was a span of 16 bases. Germline-derived CDR1 and CDR2 are MNHNS and SASEGT. The CDR3 region is CASSTGSRSDTEAFF. The CDR3, as DNA: TGTGCCAGCAGTACGGGGAGCCGGTCCGACACTGAAGCTTTCTTT.

J is TRBJ2-7 and V is TRBV20-1; D ambiguous. The CDR3 has 11 residues. Germline CDR1 reads DFQATT; CDR2 reads SNEGSKA (reference sequence). V lost 5 bases and J 4 bases, leaving 9 bases between the germline ends. CDR3 loop: CSAPRYYEQYF. CDR3 bases: TGCAGTGCTCCACGCTATTACGAGCAGTACTTC.

Only a few counts were recorded for this clone. The rearrangement uses TRBV19 and TRBJ2-7, with no clear D. The CDR3 is 12 residues long. CDR1 is LNHDA, CDR2 SQIVND, per germline (reference sequence). V shed 7 bases and J shed 3 bases, with 10 bases lying between them. The CDR3 is CASISPSYEQYF. The CDR3 nucleotides read TGTGCCAGTATAAGCCCGAGCTACGAGCAGTACTTC.

This clone was picked up a small number of times. The rearrangement links TRBV9 to TRBJ2-2; TRBD1 matches 12 bases. V shed 5 bases and J 4 bases; nucleotides not matched to a gene: 6. The CDR3 sequence is 16 residues long. The germline V gene has CDR1 SGDLS and CDR2 YYNGEE. CDR3 amino acids: CASSAGTGGFTGELFF. The CDR3 DNA sequence: TGTGCCAGCAGTGCCGGGACAGGGGGCTTCACCGGGGAGCTGTTTTTT.

The V call is TRBV6-5, the J call TRBJ2-7, with 9 bases fitting TRBD2. The germline gives CDR1 MNHEY, CDR2 SVGAGI. Trimming removed 0 bases from V and 5 bases from J; junction bases left unmatched: 2. This CDR3 has 14 residues. The CDR3 here is CASSYSSGGDEQYF. CDR3 nucleotide sequence: TGTGCCAGCAGTTACTCTAGCGGGGGCGACGAGCAGTACTTC.

This sequence joins TRBV5-1 and TRBJ2-3, with 7 bases identical to TRBD1. CDR1 and CDR2 (germline): SGHRS, YFSETQ. Trimming at V came to 4 bases and at J to 0 bases, leaving 5 bases not matched to a gene. This CDR3 has 15 residues. The CDR3 loop is CASSAGTDSTDTQYF. Written as DNA, the CDR3 is TGCGCCAGCAGCGCCGGGACAGACAGCACAGATACGCAGTATTTT.

The chain uses TRBV5-6 and TRBJ1-1; the D gene is possibly TRBD1 (6 bases). CDR3 length equals 14 residues. Germline V gene data show CDR1 as SGHDT and CDR2 as YYEEEE. The V and J ends lost 0 bases and 1 base respectively, with 7 bases between them. The CDR3 reads CASSLDRENTEAFF. The CDR3 coding sequence is TGTGCCAGCAGCTTGGACAGGGAGAACACTGAAGCTTTCTTT.

The rearrangement joins TRBV27 to TRBJ2-5; D is possibly TRBD2 (6 bases). This CDR3 is 14 amino acids long. Germline V lookup: CDR1 MNHEY, CDR2 SMNVEV (reference sequence). V lost 7 bases and J lost 4, with 16 bases in between. Written as DNA, the CDR3 is TGTGCCAGCACCCTCACCGGGACTTCAGAGACCCAGTACTTC. Translated, it gives CASTLTGTSETQYF.

DNA of the CDR3: TGTGCCAGCAGCTCCGGACAGGTCCGGAACTACGAGCAGTACTTC. Translated: CASSSGQVRNYEQYF. The chain joins TRBV11-3 to TRBJ2-7; 7 nucleotides agree with TRBD1. The ends lost 4 bases at V and 3 bases at J; junction bases unmatched: 9. Germline V gene lookup returns CDR1 SGHNT and CDR2 YENEEA. The CDR3 has 15 amino acids.

The chain uses TRBV18 and TRBJ2-7, with 11 positions matching TRBD2. The trim removed 4 bases at V and 0 bases at J, leaving 11 bases unmatched. The CDR3 totals 18 residues. Germline CDR1 reads KGHSH; CDR2 reads LQKENI. The CDR3 is CASSLSGTSGGGSYEQYF. In DNA, the CDR3 is TGTGCCAGCTCACTTTCCGGGACTAGCGGTGGGGGCTCCTACGAGCAGTACTTC.

V gene TRBV11-2 combines with J gene TRBJ1-1; TRBD1 aligns across 7 bases. Germline assignment: CDR1 SGHAT and CDR2 FQNNGV. CDR3 length: 15 amino acids. The V gene end was trimmed by 1 base and the J gene end by 6 bases; junction bases not matched to a gene: 8. The CDR3: CASSLGRQGISEAFF. The CDR3 DNA reads as TGTGCCAGCAGCTTAGGCCGACAGGGCATCTCTGAAGCTTTCTTT. Combining the CDR3 with reference TRBV11-2 and TRBJ1-1 gives the whole variable domain EAGVAQSPRYKIIEKRQSVAFWCNPISGHATLYWYQQILGQGPKLLIQFQNNGVVDDSQLPKDRFSAERLKGVDSTLKIQPAKLEDSAVYLCASSLGRQGISEAFFGQGTRLTVV.

Regarding this clone: The same CDR3 is also encoded by other DNA sequences in this sample. V usage is TRBV18 and J usage is TRBJ2-7, with 9 bases aligning to TRBD1. Trimming at V came to 0 bases and at J to 4 bases, leaving 1 base not matched to a gene. The CDR3 extends over 14 amino acids. Germline V gene sequence: CDR1 KGHSH, CDR2 LQKENI. CDR3 in DNA: TGTGCCAGCTCACCACCAGGGACAGGGTACGAGCAGTACTTC. This codes for CASSPPGTGYEQYF.

This clone turned up a few times. The chain is built from TRBV9 and TRBJ1-1; D ambiguous. CDR1 is SGDLS and CDR2 is YYNGEE in the germline V gene. This CDR3 region has 13 residues. The germline V and J ends were trimmed by 1 base and 5 bases, with 9 bases remaining between them. Written as DNA, the CDR3 is TGTGCCAGCAGCGTACTCCTAGAGACTGAAGCTTTCTTT. The encoded protein is CASSVLLETEAFF.

The CDR3 DNA is TGTGCCAGCAGCGGATGGACAGGGGACAATCAGCCCCAGCATTTT. Residues: CASSGWTGDNQPQHF. The rearrangement joins TRBV7-9 to TRBJ1-5, with TRBD1 matching 9 bases. The CDR3 has 15 amino acids. V lost 5 bases to trimming and J lost 3 bases; unmatched junction nucleotides: 5. Germline loops: CDR1 SEHNR, CDR2 FQNEAQ (reference sequence).